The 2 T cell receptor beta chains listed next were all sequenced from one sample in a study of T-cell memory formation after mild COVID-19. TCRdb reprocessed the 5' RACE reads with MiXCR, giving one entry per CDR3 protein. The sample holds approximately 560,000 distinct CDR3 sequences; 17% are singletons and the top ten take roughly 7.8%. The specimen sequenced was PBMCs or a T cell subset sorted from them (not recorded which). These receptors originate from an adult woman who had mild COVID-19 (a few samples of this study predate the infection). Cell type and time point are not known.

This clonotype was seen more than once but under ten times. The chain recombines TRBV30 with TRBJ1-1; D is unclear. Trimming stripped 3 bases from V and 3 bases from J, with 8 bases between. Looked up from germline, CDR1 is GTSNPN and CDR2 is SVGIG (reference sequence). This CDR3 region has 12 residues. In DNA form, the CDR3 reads TGTGCCTGGAGACGGATGTACACTGAAGCTTTCTTT. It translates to CAWRRMYTEAFF.

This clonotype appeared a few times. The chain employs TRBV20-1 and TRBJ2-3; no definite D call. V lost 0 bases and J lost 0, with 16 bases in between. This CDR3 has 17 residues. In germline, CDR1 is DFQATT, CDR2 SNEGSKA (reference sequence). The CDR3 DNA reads TGCAGTGCTAGAGATGCCCTCGAACGAGTTAGCACAGATACGCAGTATTTT. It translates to CSARDALERVSTDTQYF.